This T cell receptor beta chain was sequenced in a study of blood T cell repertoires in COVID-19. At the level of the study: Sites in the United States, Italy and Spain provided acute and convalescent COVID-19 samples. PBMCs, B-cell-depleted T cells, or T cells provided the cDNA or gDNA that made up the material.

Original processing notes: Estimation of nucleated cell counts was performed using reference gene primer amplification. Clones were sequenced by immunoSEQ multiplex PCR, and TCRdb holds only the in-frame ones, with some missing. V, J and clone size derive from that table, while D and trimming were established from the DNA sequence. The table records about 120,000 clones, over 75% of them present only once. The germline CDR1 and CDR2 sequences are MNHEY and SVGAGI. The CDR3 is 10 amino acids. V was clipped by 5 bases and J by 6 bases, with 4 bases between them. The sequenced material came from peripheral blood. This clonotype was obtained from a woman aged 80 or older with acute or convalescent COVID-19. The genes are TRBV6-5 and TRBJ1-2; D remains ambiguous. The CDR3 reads CASSQDGYTF. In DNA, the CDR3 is TGTGCCAGCAGTCAGGATGGCTACACCTTC.